This passage covers 9 T cell receptor beta chains from one sample sequenced in a study of T cells in Graves' hyperthyroidism and ophthalmopathy. Amplified TCR beta CDR3 regions derived from RNA transcripts. First-round RT-PCR targeting the TCR CDR3 was performed with the HTBI primer set. One entry per CDR3 protein, called by TCRdb with MiXCR from the multiplex PCR reads. The repertoire holds hundreds of thousands of distinct CDR3 sequences, with around 21% as singletons. Sequenced material: blood. All receptors derive from a man aged 30 to 45 with Graves' ophthalmopathy.

Many counts were recorded for this clonotype. The chain has TRBV12-3 or TRBV12-4 and TRBJ2-4; 8 positions agree with TRBD2. The CDR3 has 15 amino acids. V lost 2 bases and J lost 6; bases outside the gene matches: 6. The CDR3 DNA follows: TGTGCCAGCAGTTTATCGGGAGGGTACGGAAACATTCAGTACTTC. Amino acids: CASSLSGGYGNIQYF.

There are many counts of this clonotype. CDR3 sequence: CASSSDALGTQYF. For the CDR3, the DNA is TGTGCCAGCAGCTCGGACGCGTTAGGGACCCAGTACTTC. The chain recombines TRBV7-2 with TRBJ2-5; no reliable D call. CDR1 is SGHTA and CDR2 is FQGNSA in the germline V gene. CDR3 size: 13 residues. V was pared by 4 bases and J by 7 bases, with 13 bases between.

This clonotype has more than one count but fewer than ten. J is TRBJ1-3 and V is TRBV28, with D possibly TRBD1 on 5 matching bases. V lost 7 bases and J lost 0, with 10 bases in between. This CDR3 has 14 amino acids. Germline values: CDR1 MDHEN, CDR2 SYDVKM. CDR3 DNA sequence: TGTGCCAGCACTCACGGGACCTCTGGAAACACCATATATTTT. Its protein product is CASTHGTSGNTIYF.

This clonotype was counted at least ten times. The V gene is TRBV7-2, the J gene TRBJ2-7; 10 nucleotides line up with TRBD1. Germline CDR1 reads SGHTA; CDR2 reads FQGNSA. The trim removed 4 bases at V and 3 bases at J, leaving 9 bases unmatched. This CDR3 contains 16 residues. CDR3 residues: CASSSIGGQGNYEQYF. Here the CDR3 DNA reads TGTGCCAGCAGCTCCATAGGGGGACAGGGGAACTACGAGCAGTACTTC. The full variable domain, in which reference TRBV7-2 and TRBJ2-7 provide the parts outside the CDR3, is GAGVSQSPSNKVTEKGKDVELRCDPISGHTALYWYRQSLGQGLEFLIYFQGNSAPDKSGLPSDRFSAERTGGSVSTLTIQRTQQEDSAVYLCASSSIGGQGNYEQYFGPGTRLTVT.

This chain connects TRBV11-2 to TRBJ2-2, with 15 bases fitting TRBD2. The CDR3 totals 19 residues. Looked up from germline, CDR1 is SGHAT and CDR2 is FQNNGV. V was clipped by 4 bases and J by 3 bases; unmatched bases: 9. CDR3 sequence reads: CASSSGLAGGIGDTGELFF. Here the CDR3 DNA reads TGTGCCAGCAGCTCGGGACTAGCGGGAGGAATCGGCGACACCGGGGAGCTGTTTTTT.

This clonotype was observed many times. The V call is TRBV11-2, the J call TRBJ2-7; 12 bases line up with TRBD2. Per the germline V gene, CDR1 is SGHAT and CDR2 is FQNNGV. CDR3 size: 23 residues. V shed 3 bases and J 0 bases; nucleotides not matched to a gene: 24. In DNA, the CDR3 is TGTGCCAGCAGCTTCGGACTAGCGGGGCTACCAATACGGAGCGTCGGTGGCTCCTACGAGCAGTACTTC. Amino acid sequence: CASSFGLAGLPIRSVGGSYEQYF.

This clonotype was counted many times. The chain links TRBV6-2 or TRBV6-3 to TRBJ2-7; 8 bases agree with TRBD2. J lost 3 bases, V lost 2 bases, and 6 bases had no gene match. The CDR3 is made up of 15 amino acids. Germline V gene lookup returns CDR1 MNHEY and CDR2 SVGEGT. Here the CDR3 reads CASSYLRTSYYEQYF. In DNA, the CDR3 is TGTGCCAGCAGTTACCTACGGACTAGCTACTACGAGCAGTACTTC.

V and J are TRBV12-3 or TRBV12-4 and TRBJ2-1; D uncertain. The CDR3 contains 16 residues. V was pared by 3 bases and J by 5 bases, with 17 bases between. The CDR3: CASSFSIVANHNEQFF. The CDR3 nucleotides are TGTGCCAGCAGTTTTTCGATTGTAGCCAATCACAATGAGCAGTTCTTC.

At least ten counts were recorded for this clonotype. The chain couples TRBV12-3 or TRBV12-4 to TRBJ1-3; a weak D match, TRBD1 (5 bases). The CDR3 has 16 residues. V lost 6 bases, J lost 2 bases, and 17 bases lay in between. CDR3 protein: CASSPTGGRAGNTIYF. In DNA, the CDR3 is TGTGCCAGCAGCCCCACGGGGGGTCGCGCTGGAAACACCATATATTTT.